The 28 T cell receptor beta chains below all came from one sample that was sequenced in a study of T cell changes during pregnancy in multiple sclerosis. Some clones are missing from TCRdb's copy, which holds only in-frame ones; the method was immunoSEQ multiplex PCR. The table lists 30,000 to 40,000 clones, around 90% of them singletons. The source was CD8+ T cells from peripheral blood mononuclear cells, collected in the third trimester of pregnancy. These receptors were collected from a female donor with multiple sclerosis, enrolled in a pregnancy study.

The chain recombines TRBV20-1 with TRBJ1-2; D call uncertain. This CDR3 contains 9 residues. The germline CDR1 and CDR2 sequences are DFQATT and SNEGSKA (reference sequence). CDR3 region: CSPPLGYTF. CDR3 DNA: TGCAGCCCCCCCTTAGGCTACACCTTC.

The sample holds one count of this clone. V usage is TRBV5-6 and J usage is TRBJ1-1, with a possible D match to TRBD1 (6 bases). The CDR3 consists of 13 residues. With 0 bases removed from V and 7 bases from J, the gap between germline ends came to 10 bases. Germline CDR1 is SGHDT and CDR2 is YYEEEE. CDR3 sequence reads: CASSLAPRGEAFF. CDR3 nucleotides: TGTGCCAGCAGCTTGGCTCCCAGGGGTGAAGCTTTCTTT. The full variable domain, rest sourced from reference TRBV5-6 and TRBJ1-1, is DAGVTQSPTHLIKTRGQQVTLRCSPKSGHDTVSWYQQALGQGPQFIFQYYEEEERQRGNFPDRFSGHQFPNYSSELNVNALLLGDSALYLCASSLAPRGEAFFGQGTRLTVV.

The V gene is TRBV7-8, the J gene TRBJ2-7; perhaps TRBD2 as D (6 bases). The CDR3 has 15 residues. Trimming took 5 bases from V and 4 from J, leaving 18 bases between them. Germline V gene sequence: CDR1 SGHVS, CDR2 FQNEAQ. This CDR3 reads CASSLGGGKVYEQYF. CDR3 nucleotides: TGTGCCAGCAGCCTAGGAGGAGGGAAGGTTTACGAGCAGTACTTC.

This clone was seen once. The chain couples TRBV5-6 to TRBJ2-7; TRBD1 matches 8 bases. Germline CDR1 is SGHDT and CDR2 is YYEEEE. Trimming cost V 2 bases and J 5 bases; bases outside gene matches: 9. CDR3 length equals 15 residues. CDR3 nucleotides: TGTGCCAGCAGCTTCAGGGGGCGAAATGGCCACGAGCAGTACTTC. Translation gives CASSFRGRNGHEQYF.

This clone was recorded once. The chain joins TRBV5-1 to TRBJ2-2; D unresolved. The germline V and J ends were trimmed by 5 bases and 0 bases, with 8 bases remaining between them. The CDR3 has 14 amino acids. Germline loops: CDR1 SGHRS, CDR2 YFSETQ. The CDR3 loop is CASSPLANTGELFF. The CDR3 nucleotides are TGCGCCAGCAGTCCCCTTGCGAACACCGGGGAGCTGTTTTTT.

The chain is built from TRBV15 and TRBJ2-5; 7 bases match TRBD2. CDR1 LNHNV and CDR2 YYDKDF come from the germline V gene (reference sequence). The V and J ends lost 5 bases and 2 bases, in that order; junction bases with no gene match: 8. CDR3 length: 15 amino acids. The CDR3 protein is CATSETSEGQETQYF. In nucleotides, the CDR3 is TGTGCCACCAGCGAAACTAGCGAGGGACAAGAGACCCAGTACTTC. The full variable domain, rest sourced from reference TRBV15 and TRBJ2-5, is DAMVIQNPRYQVTQFGKPVTLSCSQTLNHNVMYWYQQKSSQAPKLLFHYYDKDFNNEADTPDNFQSRRPNTSFCFLDIRSPGLGDTAMYLCATSETSEGQETQYFGPGTRLLVL.

The rearrangement links TRBV19 to TRBJ1-5; maybe TRBD1 (5 bases). Trimming stripped 4 bases from V and 0 bases from J, with 13 bases between. The CDR3 consists of 16 residues. Germline V CDR1 and CDR2: LNHDA, SQIVND (reference sequence). The CDR3 nucleotides read TGTGCCAGTAGTAGGCGGGACCCAGATAGCAATCAGCCCCAGCATTTT. Protein product: CASSRRDPDSNQPQHF.

This clone has only a few counts. The V gene is TRBV9, the J gene TRBJ2-6, with a tentative D call TRBD2 (6 bases). V was cut by 3 bases and J by 1 base, with 14 bases left in between. From germline, CDR1 is SGDLS and CDR2 YYNGEE. The CDR3 covers 17 residues. DNA of the CDR3: TGTGCCAGCAGCGGTGGGAGGTGGGAGTCTGGGGCCAACGTCCTGACTTTC. This translates into CASSGGRWESGANVLTF. Variable domain in full (rest from reference TRBV9 and TRBJ2-6): DSGVTQTPKHLITATGQRVTLRCSPRSGDLSVYWYQQSLDQGLQFLIQYYNGEERAKGNILERFSAQQFPDLHSELNLSSLELGDSALYFCASSGGRWESGANVLTFGAGSRLTVL.

By sample share, this clone is medium-sized. This chain uses TRBV7-9 with TRBJ2-7; TRBD1 agrees at 8 bases. J lost 6 bases, V lost 5 bases, and 9 bases had no gene match. The germline V gene has CDR1 SEHNR and CDR2 FQNEAQ (reference sequence). The CDR3 has 14 residues. As DNA, the CDR3 is TGTGCCAGCAGCGCACCCGGGACAGGTCGCGAGCAGTACTTC. This codes for CASSAPGTGREQYF.

The chain uses TRBV9 and TRBJ2-7, with 7 positions matching TRBD2. Trimming cost V 0 bases and J 2 bases; bases outside gene matches: 5. CDR1 SGDLS and CDR2 YYNGEE come from the germline V gene. There are 15 residues in the CDR3. CDR3 nucleotides: TGTGCCAGCAGCGTAGGTGGGGGGGACGCCTACGAGCAGTACTTC. Protein product: CASSVGGGDAYEQYF.

This chain links TRBV25-1 with TRBJ2-7; D unresolved. This CDR3 comprises 13 residues. V was pared by 1 base and J by 0 bases, with 4 bases between. Germline V CDR1 and CDR2: MGHDK, SYGVNS. The CDR3 DNA reads as TGTGCCAGCAGTGAATCCAGCTCCTACGAGCAGTACTTC. It yields the protein CASSESSSYEQYF.

The rearrangement joins TRBV5-1 to TRBJ2-7, with a weak D call TRBD1 (6 bases). Trimming removed 7 bases at V and 2 bases at J, with 25 bases between. This CDR3 region has 17 residues. Germline CDR1 SGHRS, CDR2 YFSETQ. The chain's CDR3 is CASPPTGPARTTYEQYF. The DNA for the CDR3 is TGCGCCAGCCCCCCGACAGGACCCGCGAGGACAACCTACGAGCAGTACTTC.

The chain joins TRBV30 to TRBJ1-2, with 9 bases that match TRBD1. Germline V gene sequence: CDR1 GTSNPN, CDR2 SVGIG (reference sequence). After removal of 3 bases from V and 7 bases from J, the junction contained 6 bases not matched to a gene. The CDR3 consists of 13 residues. The CDR3 region has the DNA TGTGCCTGGAGGGGACAGGGAAAGAGTGGCTACACCTTC. Translating it yields CAWRGQGKSGYTF.

The chain links TRBV21-1 to TRBJ1-6; the tabulated D call, TRBD1, remains unverified against the DNA. TRBV21-1 is recorded as a pseudogene. The CDR3 has 16 amino acids. The CDR3 nucleotides read TGTGCCAGCAAGGGGGCGGGAAGCTCCTATAATTCACCCCTCCACTTT. As protein: CASKGAGSSYNSPLHF.

DNA of the CDR3: TGTGCCAGCAGCTTGAGCGCGGGGTGGGACACTGAAGCTTTCTTT. It is translated as CASSLSAGWDTEAFF. The J gene is TRBJ1-1, the V gene TRBV5-4; D is unresolved. There are 15 residues in the CDR3. In germline, CDR1 is SGHNT, CDR2 YYREEE (reference sequence). Trimming shortened V by 1 base and J by 3 bases, and 13 bases separated the two germline ends.

V gene TRBV7-9 combines with J gene TRBJ2-7, with a tentative D call TRBD1 (6 bases). Germline CDR1 reads SEHNR; CDR2 reads FQNEAQ (reference sequence). This CDR3 has 12 residues. Trimming took 4 bases from V and 7 from J, leaving 11 bases between them. The CDR3 sequence is CASSYRVQEQYF. The CDR3 coding sequence is TGTGCCAGCAGCTACAGGGTCCAAGAGCAGTACTTC.

The rearrangement links TRBV11-2 to TRBJ2-3, with D perhaps matching TRBD1 (5 bases). Trimming removed 7 bases from V and 2 bases from J, with 13 bases in between. Germline values: CDR1 SGHAT, CDR2 FQNNGV. This CDR3 has 14 residues. The DNA for the CDR3 is TGTGCCAGCACCTTGGGGCAGACCACAGATACGCAGTATTTT. It yields the protein CASTLGQTTDTQYF.

The chain links TRBV5-6 to TRBJ1-6, with 7 positions matching TRBD1. Germline V gene sequence: CDR1 SGHDT, CDR2 YYEEEE. After removal of 4 bases from V and 12 bases from J, the junction contained 7 bases not matched to a gene. This CDR3 is built from 13 residues. In DNA form, the CDR3 reads TGTGCCAGCAGCCAAGGGACAGTCCAACCCCTCCACTTT. Translating gives CASSQGTVQPLHF. The complete variable domain, with remaining parts taken from reference TRBV5-6 and TRBJ1-6, reads DAGVTQSPTHLIKTRGQQVTLRCSPKSGHDTVSWYQQALGQGPQFIFQYYEEEERQRGNFPDRFSGHQFPNYSSELNVNALLLGDSALYLCASSQGTVQPLHFGNGTRLTVT.

This chain uses TRBV7-2 with TRBJ2-7; tentatively, D is TRBD2 (6 bases). The CDR3 loop spans 15 amino acids. Germline CDR1 SGHTA, CDR2 FQGNSA. Trimming took 5 bases from V and 2 from J, leaving 16 bases between them. The DNA for the CDR3 is TGTGCCAGCAGCGCGGGGCCGAGCACCACCTACGAGCAGTACTTC. Amino acid sequence: CASSAGPSTTYEQYF.

The chain uses TRBV5-6 and TRBJ1-6, with 7 bases that match TRBD1. Germline V gives CDR1 SGHDT, CDR2 YYEEEE. V lost 3 bases to trimming and J lost 6 bases; unmatched junction nucleotides: 9. The CDR3 runs to 16 residues. This CDR3 reads CASSSPPGTVNSPLHF. For the CDR3, the DNA is TGTGCCAGCAGCTCCCCCCCCGGGACAGTTAATTCACCCCTCCACTTT. The full variable domain, its missing parts supplied by reference TRBV5-6 and TRBJ1-6, is DAGVTQSPTHLIKTRGQQVTLRCSPKSGHDTVSWYQQALGQGPQFIFQYYEEEERQRGNFPDRFSGHQFPNYSSELNVNALLLGDSALYLCASSSPPGTVNSPLHFGNGTRLTVT.

CDR3 amino acids: CASSVGGGTNQPQHF. The CDR3 coding sequence is TGTGCCAGCAGCGTAGGGGGGGGGACAAATCAGCCCCAGCATTTT. The chain is built from TRBV9 and TRBJ1-5; the D gene is possibly TRBD1 (6 bases). The CDR3 runs 15 residues. Germline lookup yields CDR1 SGDLS and CDR2 YYNGEE. Trimming left V 0 bases short and J 4 bases short, with 11 bases between. Filled out from reference TRBV9 and TRBJ1-5, the complete variable domain reads DSGVTQTPKHLITATGQRVTLRCSPRSGDLSVYWYQQSLDQGLQFLIQYYNGEERAKGNILERFSAQQFPDLHSELNLSSLELGDSALYFCASSVGGGTNQPQHFGDGTRLSIL.

This sequence joins TRBV10-3 and TRBJ1-2, with 9 positions matching TRBD1. Germline CDR1 and CDR2: ENHRY and SYGVKD. The CDR3 totals 14 residues. J gave up 6 bases and V 5 bases, and 7 bases lay outside the gene matches. Here the CDR3 reads CAISPGTGFDGYTF. The CDR3 nucleotides are TGTGCCATCAGTCCCGGGACAGGGTTCGATGGCTACACCTTC.

This clone appeared a single time. CDR3 DNA: TGTGCCAGTAGTATAGCCGGCGGGGGCTCCTACGAGCAGTACTTC. Translation gives CASSIAGGGSYEQYF. V and J are TRBV19 and TRBJ2-7; 7 bases match TRBD2. Germline lookup yields CDR1 LNHDA and CDR2 SQIVND (reference sequence). This CDR3 contains 15 residues. The ends lost 1 base at V and 0 bases at J; junction bases unmatched: 3.

This clone was picked up a small number of times. This sequence joins TRBV30 and TRBJ1-3, with D possibly TRBD1 on 6 matching bases. The CDR3 runs to 14 residues. Germline V gives CDR1 GTSNPN, CDR2 SVGIG (reference sequence). The V and J ends lost 3 bases and 1 base respectively, with 10 bases between them. CDR3 residues: CAWSDGTSGNTIYF. DNA of the CDR3: TGTGCCTGGAGCGACGGGACATCTGGAAACACCATATATTTT.

The chain carries TRBV4-2 and TRBJ2-7; maybe TRBD2 (5 bases). Trimming cost V 3 bases and J 0 bases, with 15 bases left between them. In germline, CDR1 is LGHNA, CDR2 YNFKEQ. CDR3 length equals 16 residues. Written as DNA, the CDR3 is TGTGCCAGCAGCCAGGCACGGGATGAACTCTCCTACGAGCAGTACTTC. As protein: CASSQARDELSYEQYF.

In nucleotides, the CDR3 is TGTGCCTGGAACCCAACGGTACGGGGGGTGTTAGATACGCAGTATTTT. Translating it yields CAWNPTVRGVLDTQYF. The chain is built from TRBV30 and TRBJ2-3; 7 bases map to TRBD2. CDR3 size: 16 residues. Looked up from germline, CDR1 is GTSNPN and CDR2 is SVGIG (reference sequence). After removal of 4 bases from V and 5 bases from J, the junction contained 15 bases not matched to a gene.

The V call is TRBV6-5, the J call TRBJ2-2, with no clear D. Germline values: CDR1 MNHEY, CDR2 SVGAGI. The germline V and J ends were trimmed by 0 bases and 3 bases, with 5 bases remaining between them. The CDR3 consists of 14 residues. DNA for the CDR3: TGTGCCAGCAGTTACTCCCCGGACACCGGGGAGCTGTTTTTT. As protein: CASSYSPDTGELFF.

The chain has TRBV7-3 and TRBJ2-3, with TRBD2 matching 12 bases. The trim removed 6 bases at V and 6 bases at J, leaving 13 bases unmatched. This CDR3 region has 17 residues. The germline V gene has CDR1 SGHTA and CDR2 FQGTGA. DNA for the CDR3: TGTGCCAGCAGTTCCCCGACTAGCGGGGGAGGAAGGGATACGCAGTATTTT. Its protein is CASSSPTSGGGRDTQYF.